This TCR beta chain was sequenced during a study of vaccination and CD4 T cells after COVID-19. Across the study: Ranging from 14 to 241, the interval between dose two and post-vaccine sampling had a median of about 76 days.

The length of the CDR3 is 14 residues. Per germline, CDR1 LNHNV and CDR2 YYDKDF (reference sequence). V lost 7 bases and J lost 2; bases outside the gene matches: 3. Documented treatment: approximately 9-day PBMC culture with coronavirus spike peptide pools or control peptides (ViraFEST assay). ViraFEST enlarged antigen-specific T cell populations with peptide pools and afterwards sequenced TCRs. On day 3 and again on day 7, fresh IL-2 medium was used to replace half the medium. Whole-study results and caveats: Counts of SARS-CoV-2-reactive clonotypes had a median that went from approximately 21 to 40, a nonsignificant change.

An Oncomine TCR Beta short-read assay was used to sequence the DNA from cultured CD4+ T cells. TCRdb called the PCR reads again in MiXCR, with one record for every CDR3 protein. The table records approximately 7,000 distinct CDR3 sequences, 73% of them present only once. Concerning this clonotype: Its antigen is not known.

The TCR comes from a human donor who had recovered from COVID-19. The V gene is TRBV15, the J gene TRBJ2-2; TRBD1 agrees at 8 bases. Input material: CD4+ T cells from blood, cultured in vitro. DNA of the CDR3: TGTGCCACCAAGACAGGGGCTAACACCGGGGAGCTGTTTTTT. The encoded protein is CATKTGANTGELFF.